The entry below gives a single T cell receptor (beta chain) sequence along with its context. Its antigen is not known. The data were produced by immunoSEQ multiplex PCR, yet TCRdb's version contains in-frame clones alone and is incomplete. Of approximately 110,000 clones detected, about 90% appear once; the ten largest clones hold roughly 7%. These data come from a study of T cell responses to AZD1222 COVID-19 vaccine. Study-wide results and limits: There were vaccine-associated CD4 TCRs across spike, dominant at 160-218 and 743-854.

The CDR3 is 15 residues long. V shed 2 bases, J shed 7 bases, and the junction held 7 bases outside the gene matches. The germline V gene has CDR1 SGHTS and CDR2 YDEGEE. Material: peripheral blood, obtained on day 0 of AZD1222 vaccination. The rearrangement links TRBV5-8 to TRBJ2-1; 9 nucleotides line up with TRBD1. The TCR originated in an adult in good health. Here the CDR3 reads CASSLGDRELNEQFF. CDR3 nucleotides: TGTGCCAGCAGCTTAGGGGACAGGGAGTTGAATGAGCAGTTCTTC. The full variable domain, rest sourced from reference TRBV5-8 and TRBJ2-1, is EAGVTQSPTHLIKTRGQQATLRCSPISGHTSVYWYQQALGLGLQFLLWYDEGEERNRGNFPPRFSGRQFPNYSSELNVNALELEDSALYLCASSLGDRELNEQFFGPGTRLTVL.